These 32 T cell receptor beta chains came from one sample sequenced in a study. Using its own MiXCR run on the RT-PCR reads, TCRdb lists one record per CDR3 protein. The data show almost 700,000 distinct CDR3 sequences, with more than 13% seen just once and 3.6% held by the top ten. The sequenced sample was memory CD4+ T cells from blood. The receptors shown here come from a female donor in good health, serving as a healthy control.

This clonotype has just a few counts. The J gene is TRBJ2-7, the V gene TRBV6-5, with D perhaps TRBD2 (7 bases). The ends were cut back, 10 bases at V and 0 bases at J, with 22 bases in the middle. Germline CDR1 MNHEY, CDR2 SVGAGI. The CDR3 is made up of 16 amino acids. DNA for the CDR3: TGTGCCACCAAAGGGGGGGAACCGGGCCACTCCTACGAGCAGTACTTC. The encoded protein is CATKGGEPGHSYEQYF.

The rearrangement uses TRBV5-1 and TRBJ2-2; tentatively, D is TRBD1 (7 bases). V shed 3 bases and J shed 4 bases, with 10 bases lying between them. Germline V gene lookup returns CDR1 SGHRS and CDR2 YFSETQ. The length of the CDR3 is 14 residues. The CDR3 region has the DNA TGCGCCAGCAGCTGGGGGGACAGCACCGGGGAGCTGTTTTTT. Amino acid sequence: CASSWGDSTGELFF.

The gene calls are TRBV28 and TRBJ2-1; possible D gene TRBD1, 6 bases. V was shortened by 6 bases and J by 3 bases, with 12 bases between the two germline ends. Germline V gene lookup returns CDR1 MDHEN and CDR2 SYDVKM. The CDR3 spans 14 residues. CDR3: CASRQGVDYNEQFF. The CDR3 DNA is TGTGCCAGCAGACAGGGAGTCGACTACAATGAGCAGTTCTTC.

The chain has TRBV7-3 and TRBJ2-1; TRBD1 aligns across 8 bases. The CDR3 totals 14 residues. CDR1 and CDR2 from the germline V gene are SGHTA and FQGTGA. The junction had 5 bases not matched to a gene; V was cut back by 5 bases and J by 5 bases. The CDR3 region is CASSPTTGDNEQFF. As DNA, the CDR3 is TGTGCCAGCAGCCCCACGACAGGGGACAATGAGCAGTTCTTC.

This clonotype was seen more than once but under ten times. The rearrangement links TRBV5-1 to TRBJ2-2; D is uncertain. The CDR3 runs 13 residues. From germline, CDR1 is SGHRS and CDR2 YFSETQ. Trimming shortened V by 4 bases and J by 6 bases, and 10 bases separated the two germline ends. The DNA of the CDR3 is TGCGCCAGCAGCCCCTCAGTGTCCGGGGAGCTGTTTTTT. This translates into CASSPSVSGELFF.

The chain employs TRBV11-2 and TRBJ2-1, with 9 bases lining up with TRBD2. The junction had 6 bases not matched to a gene; V was cut back by 1 base and J by 2 bases. This CDR3 contains 17 residues. In germline, CDR1 is SGHAT, CDR2 FQNNGV. CDR3 in amino acids: CASSLVAGDGPYNEQFF. The CDR3 DNA follows: TGTGCCAGCAGCTTAGTAGCGGGGGATGGCCCCTACAATGAGCAGTTCTTC.

The chain has TRBV18 and TRBJ1-1; a weak D match, TRBD1 (5 bases). Germline lookup yields CDR1 KGHSH and CDR2 LQKENI. There are 16 residues in the CDR3. Trimming stripped 5 bases from V and 4 bases from J, with 20 bases between. CDR3 nucleotide sequence: TGTGCCAGCTCAACCGGATGGGGGGTGGGGTCCACTGAAGCTTTCTTT. Its translation is CASSTGWGVGSTEAFF.

Ten or more counts support this clonotype. J is TRBJ2-1 and V is TRBV6-5; tentatively, D is TRBD2 (5 bases). The V gene lost 7 bases and the J gene lost 1 base, with 14 bases spanning the gap. This CDR3 contains 15 residues. CDR1 is MNHEY and CDR2 is SVGAGI in the germline V gene. The DNA for the CDR3 is TGTGCCAGCAAAGGGAGCGCCGCTTCCTACAATGAGCAGTTCTTC. It yields the protein CASKGSAASYNEQFF.

V and J are TRBV5-6 and TRBJ1-2, with 9 positions matching TRBD1. Germline CDR1 reads SGHDT; CDR2 reads YYEEEE. The CDR3 length is 14 residues. Losses at the gene ends were 4 bases for V and 4 bases for J; bases not matched to a gene: 5. In nucleotides, the CDR3 is TGTGCCAGCAGCCTACAGGGGGCTTTCTATGGCTACACCTTC. This codes for CASSLQGAFYGYTF. The entire variable domain, with the rest obtained from reference TRBV5-6 and TRBJ1-2, is as follows: DAGVTQSPTHLIKTRGQQVTLRCSPKSGHDTVSWYQQALGQGPQFIFQYYEEEERQRGNFPDRFSGHQFPNYSSELNVNALLLGDSALYLCASSLQGAFYGYTFGSGTRLTVV.

This clonotype was picked up a small number of times. The CDR3 nucleotides read TGTGCCAGCAGCCAAGGGGAGGGGAGCGAAAAACTGTTTTTT. Translation gives CASSQGEGSEKLFF. The rearrangement links TRBV4-2 to TRBJ1-4, with D possibly being TRBD1 (5 bases). Germline V gene data show CDR1 as LGHNA and CDR2 as YNFKEQ. There are 14 residues in the CDR3. Between the trimmed V and J ends, which lost 1 base and 8 bases, there was a span of 11 bases.

The sample holds a few counts of this clonotype. The gene calls are TRBV7-8 and TRBJ1-5; D is possibly TRBD1 (6 bases). Trimming pared 0 bases from V and 1 base from J, leaving 7 bases between. The germline CDR1 and CDR2 sequences are SGHVS and FQNEAQ. There are 15 residues in the CDR3. CDR3 sequence: CASSLAQGSNQPQHF. CDR3 coding DNA: TGTGCCAGCAGCTTAGCGCAGGGGAGCAATCAGCCCCAGCATTTT.

This rearrangement joins TRBV10-3 to TRBJ1-5, with D perhaps TRBD1 (6 bases). With 2 bases removed from V and 3 bases from J, the gap between germline ends came to 8 bases. The length of the CDR3 is 14 residues. The germline V gene has CDR1 ENHRY and CDR2 SYGVKD. For the CDR3, the DNA is TGTGCCATCAGTGAGGACAGGAACAATCAGCCCCAGCATTTT. Translating it yields CAISEDRNNQPQHF.

This clonotype was counted many times. The genes are TRBV29-1 and TRBJ2-5; 8 bases line up with TRBD2. The J segment lost 2 bases and the V segment lost 7 bases, leaving 3 bases of the junction unmatched. From germline, CDR1 is SQVTM and CDR2 ANQGSEA. The CDR3 sequence is 12 residues long. CDR3 sequence reads: CSGSGVQETQYF. CDR3 bases: TGCAGCGGTAGCGGGGTACAAGAGACCCAGTACTTC.

This clonotype was counted at least ten times. The chain links TRBV27 to TRBJ1-4; D is unresolved. V lost 2 bases, J lost 6 bases, and 10 bases lay in between. Germline V gives CDR1 MNHEY, CDR2 SMNVEV (reference sequence). The CDR3 extends over 14 amino acids. CDR3 region: CASSLRTEHEKLFF. In DNA, the CDR3 is TGTGCCAGCAGTTTACGGACGGAGCATGAAAAACTGTTTTTT. Full variable domain (rest looked up from reference TRBV27 and TRBJ1-4): EAQVTQNPRYLITVTGKKLTVTCSQNMNHEYMSWYRQDPGLGLRQIYYSMNVEVTDKGDVPEGYKVSRKEKRNFPLILESPSPNQTSLYFCASSLRTEHEKLFFGSGTQLSVL.

This clonotype was observed many times. The rearrangement joins TRBV7-9 to TRBJ2-1; 9 nucleotides match TRBD2. CDR3 length: 16 residues. The germline V gene encodes CDR1 SEHNR and CDR2 FQNEAQ (reference sequence). Trimming removed 5 bases from V and 6 bases from J; junction bases left unmatched: 11. CDR3 coding DNA: TGTGCCAGCAGCCTCTTTATAGCGGGAGCGAGCAATGAGCAGTTCTTC. Amino acids: CASSLFIAGASNEQFF. The whole variable domain, remainder taken from reference TRBV7-9 and TRBJ2-1, is DTGVSQNPRHKITKRGQNVTFRCDPISEHNRLYWYRQTLGQGPEFLTYFQNEAQLEKSRLLSDRFSAERPKGSFSTLEIQRTEQGDSAMYLCASSLFIAGASNEQFFGPGTRLTVL.

This clonotype was found a few times. The V gene is TRBV18, the J gene TRBJ2-3; 11 bases are a match to TRBD2. The CDR3 is 15 amino acids. V gave up 5 bases and J gave up 3 bases; unmatched junction bases: 4. In germline, CDR1 is KGHSH, CDR2 LQKENI. The CDR3 DNA reads TGTGCCAGCTCAGCTCTAGCGGGAGGAACAGATACGCAGTATTTT. Its translation is CASSALAGGTDTQYF.

This clonotype occurred many times. The J gene is TRBJ2-3, the V gene TRBV20-1; D unresolved. The V end was cut by 6 bases, the J end by 5 bases, with 12 bases between. Per the germline V gene, CDR1 is DFQATT and CDR2 is SNEGSKA (reference sequence). This CDR3 has 12 residues. CDR3 DNA sequence: TGCAGTGCCCCTCTGGTTCTAGATACGCAGTATTTT. This gives the protein CSAPLVLDTQYF.

This clonotype was seen a few times. CDR3 nucleotides: TGTGCCAGCACCCCTTTTGTGGGTGGCAAAAACATTCAGTACTTC. This encodes CASTPFVGGKNIQYF. The chain combines TRBV7-2 with TRBJ2-4, with D unresolved. V was pared by 7 bases and J by 3 bases, with 16 bases between. The CDR3 extends over 15 amino acids. The germline gives CDR1 SGHTA, CDR2 FQGNSA.

The table lists this clonotype with a count of one. The V call is TRBV2, the J call TRBJ2-5, with TRBD2 identical over 12 bases. Losses at the gene ends were 7 bases for V and 4 bases for J; bases not matched to a gene: 13. Germline CDR1 reads SNHLY; CDR2 reads FYNNEI. CDR3 length: 17 residues. The CDR3 loop reads CASNFLGLAGGGETQYF. The CDR3 region has the DNA TGTGCCAGCAACTTTCTCGGGCTAGCGGGAGGGGGAGAGACCCAGTACTTC. The entire variable domain, with the rest obtained from reference TRBV2 and TRBJ2-5, is as follows: EPEVTQTPSHQVTQMGQEVILRCVPISNHLYFYWYRQILGQKVEFLVSFYNNEISEKSEIFDDQFSVERPDGSNFTLKIRSTKLEDSAMYFCASNFLGLAGGGETQYFGPGTRLLVL.

On this clonotype: Given a much more abundant clone one base away, this may be a read error. The CDR3 region is CAISLEEWYEQYF. The CDR3 coding sequence is TGCGCCATCAGCTTGGAGGAGTGGTACGAGCAGTACTTC. J is TRBJ2-7 and V is TRBV5-1; D is possibly TRBD2 (5 bases). CDR1 is SGHRS, CDR2 YFSETQ, per germline. The CDR3 covers 13 residues.

This clonotype was detected a few times. The chain joins TRBV6-7 to TRBJ1-3; D unclear. TRBV6-7 belongs to the ORF category, with a function that is uncertain. The length of the CDR3 is 16 residues. With 0 bases removed from V and 3 bases from J, the gap between germline ends came to 12 bases. For the CDR3, the DNA is TGTGCCAGCAGTTACTCGACCGCGTTCATTGGAAACACCATATATTTT. Encoded protein: CASSYSTAFIGNTIYF.

This clonotype was found a few times. The V call is TRBV20-1, the J call TRBJ1-4; D is perhaps TRBD1 (6 bases). Germline V gene data show CDR1 as DFQATT and CDR2 as SNEGSKA (reference sequence). Trimming took off 6 bases at V and 6 bases at J, with 8 bases between the two ends. CDR3 size: 11 residues. CDR3: CSAHRDEKLFF. The CDR3 DNA sequence: TGCAGTGCGCACAGGGATGAAAAACTGTTTTTT.

V usage is TRBV7-9 and J usage is TRBJ2-7, with 10 nucleotides matching TRBD1. V lost 6 bases, J lost 0 bases, and 5 bases stayed unmatched. This CDR3 has 15 amino acids. Germline V gives CDR1 SEHNR, CDR2 FQNEAQ (reference sequence). CDR3 sequence reads: CASSSRQGASYEQYF. The CDR3 DNA sequence: TGTGCCAGCAGTTCCCGACAGGGGGCCTCCTACGAGCAGTACTTC. Full variable domain (missing parts from reference TRBV7-9 and TRBJ2-7): DTGVSQNPRHKITKRGQNVTFRCDPISEHNRLYWYRQTLGQGPEFLTYFQNEAQLEKSRLLSDRFSAERPKGSFSTLEIQRTEQGDSAMYLCASSSRQGASYEQYFGPGTRLTVT.

This clonotype was seen a handful of times. The rearrangement joins TRBV7-2 to TRBJ2-7, with D perhaps given as TRBD1 or TRBD2 (5 bases each). Trimming pared 4 bases from V and 6 bases from J, leaving 16 bases between. This CDR3 is 14 amino acids long. Germline CDR1 reads SGHTA; CDR2 reads FQGNSA. CDR3 coding DNA: TGTGCCAGCAGCTCGACGGGTCGGGGCATCGAGCAGTACTTC. Protein sequence: CASSSTGRGIEQYF.

In this sample, this clonotype turned up many times. The V call is TRBV6-5, the J call TRBJ2-2, with D hard to call. Germline CDR1 is MNHEY and CDR2 is SVGAGI. V was cut by 2 bases and J by 2 bases, with 9 bases left in between. There are 15 residues in the CDR3. The CDR3 spells CASSYRQPNTGELFF. For the CDR3, the DNA is TGTGCCAGCAGTTACAGGCAGCCTAACACCGGGGAGCTGTTTTTT.

A few counts support this clonotype. The gene calls are TRBV6-2 or TRBV6-3 and TRBJ2-1; 8 bases agree with TRBD1. The germline V gene encodes CDR1 MNHEY and CDR2 SVGEGT. The ends lost 6 bases at V and 3 bases at J; junction bases unmatched: 7. This CDR3 spans 15 amino acids. The CDR3 reads CASRRTGFDYNEQFF. The CDR3 nucleotides are TGTGCCAGCAGGAGGACAGGGTTCGACTACAATGAGCAGTTCTTC.

This clonotype occurred a few times. This sequence joins TRBV29-1 and TRBJ2-1, with 14 bases identical to TRBD2. The CDR3 length is 19 residues. The germline V gene encodes CDR1 SQVTM and CDR2 ANQGSEA. Trimming took 6 bases from V and 0 from J; bases not matched to a gene: 13. The CDR3 coding sequence is TGCAGCGTAGACTCCGGGACTAGCGGGGGTTCGAGCTCCTACAATGAGCAGTTCTTC. This sequence encodes CSVDSGTSGGSSSYNEQFF.

There are many counts of this clonotype. Here the CDR3 DNA reads TGCGCCAGCAGCCGTACCGGGACAGCTTCCTACAATGAGCAGTTCTTC. It yields the protein CASSRTGTASYNEQFF. The chain recombines TRBV5-1 with TRBJ2-1; 7 nucleotides align to TRBD1. Germline V gene sequence: CDR1 SGHRS, CDR2 YFSETQ. V lost 4 bases and J lost 1; bases outside the gene matches: 8. This CDR3 has 16 residues.

This clonotype was detected a few times. The chain recombines TRBV7-8 with TRBJ2-1, with D tentatively TRBD1 (6 bases). The CDR3 has 16 residues. CDR1 and CDR2 from the germline V gene are SGHVS and FQNEAQ. Deletions cut 2 bases from V and 0 bases from J, with 11 bases between. The CDR3 region is CASSLSQGSSYNEQFF. Written as DNA, the CDR3 is TGTGCCAGCAGCTTATCCCAGGGGAGCTCCTACAATGAGCAGTTCTTC.

The chain has TRBV5-6 and TRBJ2-2; 15 nucleotides match TRBD2. The junction had 8 bases not matched to a gene; V was cut back by 0 bases and J by 5 bases. CDR1 is SGHDT, CDR2 YYEEEE, per germline. The CDR3 is 19 residues long. The CDR3 bases are TGTGCCAGCAGCTTGGCGGGACTAGCGGGGGGCCGTTCTACCGGGGAGCTGTTTTTT. As protein: CASSLAGLAGGRSTGELFF.

This chain joins TRBV28 and TRBJ2-3; D remains ambiguous. The CDR3 sequence is 13 residues long. Germline-derived CDR1 and CDR2 are MDHEN and SYDVKM. The germline V and J ends were trimmed by 10 bases and 2 bases, with 13 bases remaining between them. Here the CDR3 reads CATLWSDTDTQYF. CDR3 DNA sequence: TGTGCCACCCTTTGGTCCGACACAGATACGCAGTATTTT.

The rearrangement uses TRBV5-6 and TRBJ2-5, with TRBD1 matching 10 bases. J was trimmed by 3 bases and V by 3 bases; bases with no gene match: 2. The CDR3 is 14 residues long. Germline V gene lookup returns CDR1 SGHDT and CDR2 YYEEEE. In DNA form, the CDR3 reads TGTGCCAGCAGCTCGACAGGGGGCAAAGAGACCCAGTACTTC. It encodes CASSSTGGKETQYF.